A single TCR beta chain is shown here with its context. Its antigen is not known. It is likely a read error: a sequence one base away is far more abundant. The method was immunoSEQ multiplex PCR; TCRdb's version includes in-frame clones alone and lacks a portion of them. In the table there are over 80 clones, 44% of which are singletons. This sample stems from a study of T cells in narcolepsy. Study-level background: Healthy controls were enrolled alongside patients with narcolepsy type 1 or type 2.

Findings and caveats of the study: Healthy controls reportedly lacked the autoreactive clonotypes serially found in patients' blood.

Germline loops: CDR1 MNHNY, CDR2 SVGAGI (reference sequence). This CDR3 spans 15 amino acids. Sequencing used cultured CD8+ T cells from cerebrospinal fluid. This sequence was found in a human donor with narcolepsy. This rearrangement joins TRBV6-6 to TRBJ1-1, with D possibly being TRBD1 (5 bases). CDR3 amino acids: CSSTPWGGMNTEAFF. The CDR3 coding sequence is TGTTCCAGCACCCCCTGGGGCGGTATGAACACTGAAGCTTTCTTT.